The 29 T cell receptor beta chains below all came from one sample that was sequenced in a study of beta chain features in type 1 diabetes. Study results and caveats: Moderate yet significant TCRB CDR3 shortening was seen in Type 1 diabetes patients in all four CD4+ subsets.

The investigators reverse transcribed all of the isolated RNA, so they sequenced expressed TCRB transcripts. Measured with immunoSEQ multiplex PCR; TCRdb has only the in-frame clones, and not every one. The table has 130,000 or so clones, roughly 17% seen once. These TCRs are of unknown antigen specificity. Source material: central memory CD4+ T cells from blood. The receptors derive from a man between 18 and 29 years old with type 1 diabetes.

V usage is TRBV11-3 and J usage is TRBJ2-1, with 9 bases fitting TRBD2. With V trimmed by 2 bases and J by 3 bases, 5 bases remained unmatched. The CDR3 runs to 16 residues. Germline CDR1 and CDR2: SGHNT and YENEEA. CDR3 protein: CASSLTSGRSYNEQFF. In nucleotides, the CDR3 is TGTGCCAGCAGCTTAACTAGCGGGCGAAGCTACAATGAGCAGTTCTTC.

The J gene is TRBJ2-3, the V gene TRBV6-1; 7 nucleotides agree with TRBD1. From germline, CDR1 is MNHNS and CDR2 SASEGT. After removal of 6 bases from V and 0 bases from J, the junction contained 6 bases not matched to a gene. The CDR3 sequence is 15 residues long. The DNA for the CDR3 is TGTGCCAGCAGGGACAGGTTGGGTAGCACAGATACGCAGTATTTT. Translated: CASRDRLGSTDTQYF.

In DNA, the CDR3 is TGTGCCATCAGCGCCCGAGGGGGCGAGTACAATGAGCAGTTCTTC. Residues: CAISARGGEYNEQFF. J is TRBJ2-1 and V is TRBV10-3; 7 nucleotides align to TRBD1. Germline V lookup: CDR1 ENHRY, CDR2 SYGVKD. There are 15 residues in the CDR3. Losses at the gene ends were 6 bases for V and 4 bases for J; bases not matched to a gene: 9.

This clone was seen a few times. The chain has TRBV6-5 and TRBJ1-2; TRBD1 might be the D (6 bases). Per germline, CDR1 MNHEY and CDR2 SVGAGI. Trimming shortened V by 0 bases and J by 7 bases, and 18 bases separated the two germline ends. The CDR3 runs 16 residues. DNA of the CDR3: TGTGCCAGCAGTTACTCGGTCGGGACAACGCTCAGTGGCTACACCTTC. It specifies CASSYSVGTTLSGYTF.

This clone was seen only a few times. For the CDR3, the DNA is TGTGCCAGCCACCAGCGGGAGGCTAGCACAGATACGCAGTATTTT. Its translation: CASHQREASTDTQYF. This sequence joins TRBV7-9 and TRBJ2-3; TRBD2 aligns across 9 bases. The length of the CDR3 is 15 residues. Trimming took 8 bases from V and 0 from J; bases not matched to a gene: 6. CDR1 is SEHNR and CDR2 is FQNEAQ in the germline V gene (reference sequence).

This clone was recorded a few times. The rearrangement links TRBV5-8 to TRBJ2-3; possible D gene TRBD2, 5 bases. From germline, CDR1 is SGHTS and CDR2 YDEGEE. With 0 bases removed from V and 5 bases from J, the gap between germline ends came to 10 bases. This CDR3 is built from 14 residues. This CDR3 is CASSLGSGLDTQYF. The CDR3, as DNA: TGTGCCAGCAGCTTGGGTTCGGGGTTAGATACGCAGTATTTT.

This sequence joins TRBV2 and TRBJ2-3; unclear D gene. This CDR3 comprises 14 residues. Deletions cut 3 bases from V and 6 bases from J, with 13 bases between. Germline V gene sequence: CDR1 SNHLY, CDR2 FYNNEI. CDR3 residues: CASSDRLPGDTQYF. The CDR3 DNA sequence: TGTGCCAGCAGTGACCGTCTCCCTGGGGATACGCAGTATTTT.

The chain combines TRBV2 with TRBJ2-1; 12 positions match TRBD2. The ends lost 2 bases at V and 10 bases at J; junction bases unmatched: 6. Germline loops: CDR1 SNHLY, CDR2 FYNNEI. This CDR3 has 15 residues. CDR3 region: CASSESGLAGNEQFF. The CDR3 nucleotides read TGTGCCAGCAGTGAAAGCGGACTAGCGGGAAACGAGCAGTTCTTC.

A few counts support this clone. V and J are TRBV23-1 and TRBJ2-3, with unresolved D. TRBV23-1 is given ORF status, its function remaining uncertain. This CDR3 region has 17 residues. V dropped 2 bases and J dropped 1 base, with 16 bases sitting between them. The CDR3 region has the DNA TGCGCCAGCAGTCAAGGTCCGACTGTTAAGGGCACAGATACGCAGTATTTT. Translating gives CASSQGPTVKGTDTQYF.

A few counts support this clone. A read error is possible here, since a much larger clone lies one base away. CDR3 in amino acids: CACSQGGTGGYGYTF. CDR3 DNA sequence: TGTGCCTGCAGCCAAGGTGGGACAGGGGGTTATGGCTACACCTTC. V usage is TRBV4-2 and J usage is TRBJ1-2; 11 bases line up with TRBD1. In germline, CDR1 is LGHNA, CDR2 YNFKEQ. This CDR3 contains 15 residues.

Notes on this clone: Within the sample, other DNA sequences also encode this same CDR3. This rearrangement joins TRBV9 to TRBJ2-5; D remains unclear. The CDR3 has 12 amino acids. CDR1 SGDLS and CDR2 YYNGEE come from the germline V gene. Trimming pared 0 bases from V and 5 bases from J, leaving 5 bases between. CDR3 region: CASSVAGETQYF. The CDR3 DNA reads as TGTGCCAGCAGCGTAGCCGGGGAGACCCAGTACTTC.

This clone has just a few counts. V gene TRBV2 combines with J gene TRBJ1-5, with 7 bases matching TRBD1. The CDR3 sequence is 14 residues long. Germline loops: CDR1 SNHLY, CDR2 FYNNEI. The J segment lost 4 bases and the V segment lost 4 bases, leaving 4 bases of the junction unmatched. The CDR3 DNA sequence: TGTGCCAGCAGTGGAGAACAGGGGAATCAGCCCCAGCATTTT. Its protein product is CASSGEQGNQPQHF.

The gene calls are TRBV25-1 and TRBJ2-7; TRBD1 matches 9 bases. The CDR3 is made up of 11 amino acids. After removal of 11 bases from V and 4 bases from J, the junction contained 3 bases not matched to a gene. The germline V gene encodes CDR1 MGHDK and CDR2 SYGVNS. The CDR3 DNA reads TGTGCCCGGGGACAGGGATACGAGCAGTACTTC. As protein: CARGQGYEQYF.

The chain joins TRBV15 to TRBJ2-5; TRBD1 agrees at 10 bases. Judging by the DNA end, TRBJ2-7 fits better; the J call may be wrong. The CDR3 is 15 amino acids. Germline CDR1 reads LNHNV; CDR2 reads YYDKDF (reference sequence). CDR3 sequence reads: CATSPLGQGKYEQYF. The CDR3 DNA is TGTGCCACCAGCCCCCTGGGACAGGGGAAATACGAGCAGTACTTC.

V and J are TRBV9 and TRBJ2-5; TRBD2 might be the D (6 bases). V gave up 0 bases and J gave up 1 base, with 10 bases separating them. Germline values: CDR1 SGDLS, CDR2 YYNGEE. This CDR3 comprises 15 residues. CDR3 sequence (DNA): TGTGCCAGCAGCGTAGACAGGACTATCCAAGAGACCCAGTACTTC. Translated, it gives CASSVDRTIQETQYF.

This clone has more than one count but fewer than ten. The chain links TRBV29-1 to TRBJ2-4, with D tentatively TRBD2 (5 bases). Looked up from germline, CDR1 is SQVTM and CDR2 is ANQGSEA. CDR3 length: 13 amino acids. V lost 7 bases to trimming and J lost 9 bases, with 19 bases between them. The CDR3 bases are TGCAGCGCCGCCCAAAGAGGGATCGGCATTCAGTACTTC. This encodes CSAAQRGIGIQYF.

This clone was found a few times. This chain links TRBV30 with TRBJ2-5, with D possibly matching TRBD1 (5 bases). The CDR3 spans 14 residues. CDR1 GTSNPN and CDR2 SVGIG come from the germline V gene (reference sequence). V lost 0 bases and J lost 3, with 11 bases in between. The DNA for the CDR3 is TGTGCCTGGAGTGTAGGGGCAGGGAAAGAGACCCAGTACTTC. Protein: CAWSVGAGKETQYF.

The sample holds a few counts of this clone. The chain combines TRBV9 with TRBJ1-2; D unclear. V lost 0 bases and J 0 bases, leaving 3 bases between the germline ends. The CDR3 length is 13 residues. CDR1 SGDLS and CDR2 YYNGEE come from the germline V gene. CDR3 DNA sequence: TGTGCCAGCAGCGTAGACACTAACTATGGCTACACCTTC. The encoded protein is CASSVDTNYGYTF.

This clone was seen many times. The V gene is TRBV29-1, the J gene TRBJ1-1; possibly TRBD1 for D (6 bases). Germline V gene sequence: CDR1 SQVTM, CDR2 ANQGSEA. The CDR3 is 11 residues long. The V gene lost 4 bases and the J gene lost 9 bases, with 12 bases spanning the gap. CDR3 in amino acids: CSVVYRAKAFF. The DNA of the CDR3 is TGCAGCGTTGTATACAGGGCTAAAGCTTTCTTT. Supplemented by reference TRBV29-1 and TRBJ1-1, the full variable domain reads SAVISQKPSRDICQRGTSLTIQCQVDSQVTMMFWYRQQPGQSLTLIATANQGSEATYESGFVIDKFPISRPNLTFSTLTVSNMSPEDSSIYLCSVVYRAKAFFGQGTRLTVV.

The chain uses TRBV4-1 and TRBJ1-2, with D possibly TRBD1 on 6 matching bases. This CDR3 has 15 residues. The germline V gene encodes CDR1 MGHRA and CDR2 YSYEKL. The ends were cut back, 5 bases at V and 6 bases at J, with 19 bases in the middle. The CDR3 is CASSFIGGKGDGYTF. CDR3 bases: TGCGCCAGCAGCTTCATAGGGGGAAAAGGCGATGGCTACACCTTC.

V and J are TRBV7-2 and TRBJ2-2; D is perhaps TRBD2 (5 bases). There are 11 residues in the CDR3. V was pared by 7 bases and J by 7 bases, with 7 bases between. Germline-derived CDR1 and CDR2 are SGHTA and FQGNSA. In DNA, the CDR3 is TGTGCCAGCAACCGGGGCGGGGAGCTGTTTTTT. Protein sequence: CASNRGGELFF.

The V call is TRBV4-2, the J call TRBJ1-1, with D possibly being TRBD1 (5 bases). The V gene's germline CDR1 is LGHNA and CDR2 YNFKEQ. V gave up 0 bases and J gave up 4 bases, with 12 bases separating them. The length of the CDR3 is 15 residues. The CDR3 bases are TGTGCCAGCAGCCAAGACCCCGGGGGTGGCACTGAAGCTTTCTTT. Its translation is CASSQDPGGGTEAFF.

As regards this clone: A single base separates this from a much larger clone, so it may be a read error. This chain connects TRBV4-1 to TRBJ1-2; 7 bases map to TRBD1. The CDR3 is made up of 16 amino acids. Germline assignment: CDR1 MGHRA and CDR2 YSYEKL. Trimming removed 1 base from V and 8 bases from J; junction bases left unmatched: 13. The CDR3 here is CASSQVHRGGSEGYTF. The CDR3 nucleotides read TGCGCCAGCAGCCAAGTACACAGGGGTGGCTCGGAAGGCTACACCTTC.

This clone was observed a handful of times. CDR3 DNA: TGTGCCAGCAGCTTAACCGGGGGCACAGATACGCAGTATTTT. Amino acids: CASSLTGGTDTQYF. The chain carries TRBV13 and TRBJ2-3; possible D gene TRBD2, 5 bases. There are 14 residues in the CDR3. Trimming cost V 2 bases and J 1 base, with 7 bases left between them. CDR1 is PRHDT and CDR2 is FYEKMQ in the germline V gene (reference sequence).

The rearrangement links TRBV5-1 to TRBJ1-1; 9 bases are a match to TRBD1. Germline CDR1 is SGHRS and CDR2 is YFSETQ. The CDR3 length is 16 residues. Trimming took 4 bases from V and 4 from J; bases not matched to a gene: 11. CDR3 sequence (DNA): TGCGCCAGCAGCAAAGGACAGGGGACGACCGGCACTGAAGCTTTCTTT. Amino acids: CASSKGQGTTGTEAFF.

This clone was recorded many times. The gene calls are TRBV29-1 and TRBJ2-1; 8 bases match TRBD2. The length of the CDR3 is 13 residues. Germline CDR1 reads SQVTM; CDR2 reads ANQGSEA. Trimming took 4 bases from V and 5 from J; bases not matched to a gene: 4. The CDR3 protein is CSVALRGDNEQFF. The CDR3 nucleotides read TGCAGCGTTGCCCTGCGGGGGGACAATGAGCAGTTCTTC.

The V and J genes are TRBV29-1 and TRBJ1-5; 9 bases map to TRBD1. J was trimmed by 0 bases and V by 6 bases; bases with no gene match: 6. Germline V gives CDR1 SQVTM, CDR2 ANQGSEA. The CDR3 runs to 15 residues. The CDR3 DNA reads as TGCAGCGTCGGTACAGGGGGCAGTAGCAATCAGCCCCAGCATTTT. This gives the protein CSVGTGGSSNQPQHF.

To note about this clone: Other DNA sequences in the sample encode the same CDR3. The genes are TRBV30 and TRBJ2-3; D gene unclear. CDR3 length equals 11 residues. The V end was cut by 0 bases, the J end by 6 bases, with 4 bases between. Germline V CDR1 and CDR2: GTSNPN, SVGIG (reference sequence). CDR3 nucleotides: TGTGCCTGGAGTGTTTCGGATACGCAGTATTTT. It yields the protein CAWSVSDTQYF.

The chain combines TRBV6-5 with TRBJ1-2, with 10 positions matching TRBD1. V was pared by 6 bases and J by 5 bases, with 6 bases of the junction left unmatched. CDR1 MNHEY and CDR2 SVGAGI come from the germline V gene. The CDR3 sequence is 14 residues long. CDR3 nucleotide sequence: TGTGCCAGCAGCCTACGACAGGGGGCTTATGGCTACACCTTC. This codes for CASSLRQGAYGYTF.